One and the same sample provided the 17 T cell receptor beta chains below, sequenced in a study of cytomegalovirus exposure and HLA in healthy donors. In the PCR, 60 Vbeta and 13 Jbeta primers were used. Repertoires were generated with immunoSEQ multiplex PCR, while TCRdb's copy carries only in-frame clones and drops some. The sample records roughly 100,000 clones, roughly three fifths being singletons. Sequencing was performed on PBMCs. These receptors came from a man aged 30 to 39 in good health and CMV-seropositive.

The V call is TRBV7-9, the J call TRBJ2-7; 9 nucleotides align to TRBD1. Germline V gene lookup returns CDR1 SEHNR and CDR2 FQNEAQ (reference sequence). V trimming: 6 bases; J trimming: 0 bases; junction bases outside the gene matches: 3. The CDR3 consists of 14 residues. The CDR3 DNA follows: TGTGCCAGCAGACCACAGGGGGCCTCCTACGAGCAGTACTTC. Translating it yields CASRPQGASYEQYF.

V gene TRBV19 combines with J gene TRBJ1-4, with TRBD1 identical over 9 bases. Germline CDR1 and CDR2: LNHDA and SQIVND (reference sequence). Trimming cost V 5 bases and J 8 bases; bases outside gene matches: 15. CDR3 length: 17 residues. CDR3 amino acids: CASSPGQGFGASEKLFF. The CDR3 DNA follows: TGTGCCAGTAGTCCCGGACAGGGGTTTGGGGCTTCCGAAAAACTGTTTTTT. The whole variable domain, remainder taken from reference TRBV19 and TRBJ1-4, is DGGITQSPKYLFRKEGQNVTLSCEQNLNHDAMYWYRQDPGQGLRLIYYSQIVNDFQKGDIAEGYSVSREKKESFPLTVTSAQKNPTAFYLCASSPGQGFGASEKLFFGSGTQLSVL.

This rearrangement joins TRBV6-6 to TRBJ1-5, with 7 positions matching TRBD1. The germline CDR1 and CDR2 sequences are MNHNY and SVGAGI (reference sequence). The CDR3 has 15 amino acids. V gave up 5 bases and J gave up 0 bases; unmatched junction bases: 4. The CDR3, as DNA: TGTGCCAGCAGTCCGGACAGGTATAGCAATCAGCCCCAGCATTTT. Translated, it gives CASSPDRYSNQPQHF.

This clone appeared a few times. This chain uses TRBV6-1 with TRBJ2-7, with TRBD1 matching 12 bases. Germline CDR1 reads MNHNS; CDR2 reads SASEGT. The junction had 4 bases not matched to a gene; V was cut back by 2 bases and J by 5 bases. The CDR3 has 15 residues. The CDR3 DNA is TGTGCCAGCAGTGAAACCGGGACAGGGGGCCACGAGCAGTACTTC. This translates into CASSETGTGGHEQYF.

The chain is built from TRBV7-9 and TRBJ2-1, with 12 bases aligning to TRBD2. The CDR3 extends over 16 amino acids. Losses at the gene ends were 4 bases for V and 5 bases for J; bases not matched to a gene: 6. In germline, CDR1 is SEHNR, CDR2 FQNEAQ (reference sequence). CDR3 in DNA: TGTGCCAGCAGCTCCGGACTAGCGGGGAGGCACAATGAGCAGTTCTTC. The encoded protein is CASSSGLAGRHNEQFF.

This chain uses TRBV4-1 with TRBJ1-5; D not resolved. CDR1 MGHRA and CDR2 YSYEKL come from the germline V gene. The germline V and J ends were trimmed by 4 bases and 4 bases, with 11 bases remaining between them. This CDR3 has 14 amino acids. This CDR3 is CASSPWAENQPQHF. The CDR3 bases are TGCGCCAGCAGCCCTTGGGCAGAGAATCAGCCCCAGCATTTT.

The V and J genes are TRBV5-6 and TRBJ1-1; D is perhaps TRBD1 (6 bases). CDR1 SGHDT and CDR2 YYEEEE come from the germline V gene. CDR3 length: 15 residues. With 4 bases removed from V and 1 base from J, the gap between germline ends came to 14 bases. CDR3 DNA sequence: TGTGCCAGCAGCCTTGGAGCCAGGGGGAACACTGAAGCTTTCTTT. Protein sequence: CASSLGARGNTEAFF.

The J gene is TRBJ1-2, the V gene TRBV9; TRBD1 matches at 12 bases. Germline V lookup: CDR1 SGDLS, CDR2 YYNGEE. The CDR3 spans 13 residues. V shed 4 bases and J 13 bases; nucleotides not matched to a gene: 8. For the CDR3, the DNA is TGTGCCAGCAGCTTAACGGGACAGGGGGCGGTCACCTTC. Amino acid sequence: CASSLTGQGAVTF.

The CDR3 here is CASSVQGARFTEAFF. The CDR3 nucleotides read TGTGCCAGCAGCGTTCAGGGGGCAAGATTCACTGAAGCTTTCTTT. The rearrangement links TRBV7-9 to TRBJ1-1, with TRBD1 identical over 8 bases. Trimming took 5 bases from V and 4 from J; bases not matched to a gene: 9. This CDR3 region has 15 residues. CDR1 SEHNR and CDR2 FQNEAQ come from the germline V gene (reference sequence). Full variable domain (remainder filled in from reference TRBV7-9 and TRBJ1-1): DTGVSQNPRHKITKRGQNVTFRCDPISEHNRLYWYRQTLGQGPEFLTYFQNEAQLEKSRLLSDRFSAERPKGSFSTLEIQRTEQGDSAMYLCASSVQGARFTEAFFGQGTRLTVV.

The CDR3 region is CASSRTGGQPQHF. The CDR3 coding sequence is TGTGCCAGCAGTCGAACTGGTGGTCAGCCCCAGCATTTT. The chain combines TRBV9 with TRBJ1-5; unclear D gene. V shed 5 bases and J shed 6 bases, with 12 bases lying between them. CDR1 SGDLS and CDR2 YYNGEE come from the germline V gene. The CDR3 covers 13 residues.

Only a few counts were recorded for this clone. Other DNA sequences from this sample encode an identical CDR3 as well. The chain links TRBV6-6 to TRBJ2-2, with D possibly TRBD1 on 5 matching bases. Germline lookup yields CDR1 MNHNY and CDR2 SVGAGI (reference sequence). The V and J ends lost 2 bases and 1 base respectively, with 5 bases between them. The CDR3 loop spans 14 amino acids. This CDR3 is CASSYDRNTGELFF. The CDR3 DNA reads TGTGCCAGCAGTTACGACAGGAACACCGGGGAGCTGTTTTTT.

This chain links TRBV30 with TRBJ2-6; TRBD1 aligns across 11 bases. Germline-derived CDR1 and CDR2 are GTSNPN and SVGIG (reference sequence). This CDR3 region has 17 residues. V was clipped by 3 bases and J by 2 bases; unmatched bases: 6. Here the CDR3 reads CAWRRTGGEAGANVLTF. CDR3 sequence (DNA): TGTGCCTGGAGGCGGACAGGGGGCGAGGCTGGGGCCAACGTCCTGACTTTC.

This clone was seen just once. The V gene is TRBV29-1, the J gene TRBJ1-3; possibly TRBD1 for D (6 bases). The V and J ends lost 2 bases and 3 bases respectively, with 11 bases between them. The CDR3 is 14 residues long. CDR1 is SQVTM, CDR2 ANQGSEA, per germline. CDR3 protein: CSVEYLGGGNTIYF. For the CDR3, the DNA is TGCAGCGTTGAATACTTAGGGGGTGGAAACACCATATATTTT.

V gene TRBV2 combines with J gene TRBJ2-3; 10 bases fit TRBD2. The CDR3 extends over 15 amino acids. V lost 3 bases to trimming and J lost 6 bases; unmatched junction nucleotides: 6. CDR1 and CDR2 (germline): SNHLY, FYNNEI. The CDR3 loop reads CASSDASGGGDTQYF. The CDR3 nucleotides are TGTGCCAGCAGTGACGCTAGCGGGGGCGGGGATACGCAGTATTTT.

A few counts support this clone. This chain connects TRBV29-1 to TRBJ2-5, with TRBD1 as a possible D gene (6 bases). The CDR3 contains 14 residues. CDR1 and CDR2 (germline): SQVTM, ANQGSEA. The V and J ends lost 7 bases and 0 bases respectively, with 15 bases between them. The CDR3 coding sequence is TGCAGCGCCAACCCGGGACAAGACCAAGAGACCCAGTACTTC. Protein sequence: CSANPGQDQETQYF.

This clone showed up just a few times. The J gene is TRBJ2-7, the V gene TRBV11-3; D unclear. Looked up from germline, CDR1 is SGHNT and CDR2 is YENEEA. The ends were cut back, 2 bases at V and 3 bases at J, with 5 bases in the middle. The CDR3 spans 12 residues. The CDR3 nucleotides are TGTGCCAGCAGCTTAAACGGCTACGAGCAGTACTTC. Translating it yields CASSLNGYEQYF.

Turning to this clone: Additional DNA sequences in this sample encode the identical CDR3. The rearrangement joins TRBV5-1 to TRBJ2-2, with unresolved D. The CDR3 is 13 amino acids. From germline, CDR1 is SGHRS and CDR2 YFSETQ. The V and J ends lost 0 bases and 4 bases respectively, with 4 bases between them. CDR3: CASSLAGTGELFF. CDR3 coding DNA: TGCGCCAGCAGCTTGGCAGGCACCGGGGAGCTGTTTTTT.